This passage covers 5 T cell receptor beta chains from one sample sequenced in a study of CD8 T cells in Susac syndrome. Roughly 0.45 to 1 ug RNA was reverse transcribed with random hexamers. One entry per CDR3 protein, called by TCRdb with MiXCR from the immunoSEQ multiplex PCR reads. The data contain 80,000 or so distinct CDR3 sequences, 85% to 95% of them singletons. The specimen was CD4+ T cells from PBMCs. These receptors all stem from a human donor with Susac syndrome.

V is TRBV20-1 and J is TRBJ1-5; D gene ambiguous. V lost 4 bases and J lost 2, with 12 bases in between. The CDR3 has 14 amino acids. Looked up from germline, CDR1 is DFQATT and CDR2 is SNEGSKA (reference sequence). CDR3 region: CSAIGGARNQPQHF. The DNA of the CDR3 is TGCAGTGCTATCGGTGGAGCTCGCAATCAGCCCCAGCATTTT.

The rearrangement joins TRBV20-1 to TRBJ2-5; perhaps TRBD2 as D (5 bases). Germline CDR1 and CDR2: DFQATT and SNEGSKA (reference sequence). The CDR3 has 14 amino acids. Trimming removed 3 bases from V and 4 bases from J, with 15 bases in between. Here the CDR3 reads CSARIPGGRETQYF. The CDR3 nucleotides are TGCAGTGCTAGGATCCCGGGCGGGCGAGAGACCCAGTACTTC.

The chain has TRBV3-1 and TRBJ2-5; 15 nucleotides line up with TRBD2. V trimming: 4 bases; J trimming: 9 bases; junction bases outside the gene matches: 6. CDR3 length: 15 amino acids. The germline V gene has CDR1 LGHDT and CDR2 YNNKEL (reference sequence). CDR3 loop: CASSPPGLAGGAQYF. CDR3 nucleotide sequence: TGTGCCAGCAGCCCTCCCGGACTAGCGGGGGGGGCCCAGTACTTC.

The chain has TRBV24-1 and TRBJ2-3; TRBD2 aligns across 13 bases. The germline V gene has CDR1 KGHDR and CDR2 SFDVKD. This CDR3 spans 17 amino acids. Unmatched junction bases numbered 5, after V lost 4 bases and J lost 2 bases. CDR3 sequence reads: CATSERTSGRTTDTQYF. CDR3 nucleotides: TGTGCCACCAGTGAGAGGACTAGCGGGAGAACCACAGATACGCAGTATTTT.

Turning to this clonotype: One end of the junction varies from germline; a read error may be responsible. The chain couples TRBV7-9 to TRBJ2-5, with D possibly called TRBD1 or TRBD2 (5 bases each). The CDR3 extends over 13 amino acids. The V gene's germline CDR1 is SEHNR and CDR2 FQNEAQ (reference sequence). CDR3 nucleotide sequence: TGTGCCAGCAGCTCCCGGGACCAAGAGCCCCAGTACTTC. The encoded protein is CASSSRDQEPQYF.